These 2 T cell receptor beta chains share one sample of origin, sequenced in a study of blood T cells in healthy people across ages. Next came a second PCR, run for about 7 to 12 cycles, which used a sample-barcoded 5' primer along with a J-beta primer mix. TCRdb analysed the 5' RACE reads with MiXCR anew, one entry per CDR3 protein. The sample comprises some 920,000 distinct CDR3 sequences, about 53% of which are singletons, and around a fifth rests with the top ten. The sample consisted of blood. The receptors originated from a woman aged 60-75 years in good health.

The chain recombines TRBV7-2 with TRBJ2-6; D call uncertain. Germline V gene lookup returns CDR1 SGHTA and CDR2 FQGNSA. The CDR3 is made up of 15 amino acids. The ends were cut back, 5 bases at V and 0 bases at J, with 8 bases in the middle. Here the CDR3 reads CASSPAVSGANVLTF. In DNA, the CDR3 is TGTGCCAGCAGCCCGGCTGTCTCTGGGGCCAACGTCCTGACTTTC.

This clonotype was seen a handful of times. The rearrangement joins TRBV7-2 to TRBJ2-1, with D uncertain. The CDR3 is made up of 13 amino acids. V was cut by 6 bases and J by 12 bases, with 18 bases left in between. The germline gives CDR1 SGHTA, CDR2 FQGNSA. CDR3 amino acids: CASRPYTEIWQFF. CDR3 DNA sequence: TGTGCCAGCAGACCCTATACTGAGATCTGGCAGTTCTTC.